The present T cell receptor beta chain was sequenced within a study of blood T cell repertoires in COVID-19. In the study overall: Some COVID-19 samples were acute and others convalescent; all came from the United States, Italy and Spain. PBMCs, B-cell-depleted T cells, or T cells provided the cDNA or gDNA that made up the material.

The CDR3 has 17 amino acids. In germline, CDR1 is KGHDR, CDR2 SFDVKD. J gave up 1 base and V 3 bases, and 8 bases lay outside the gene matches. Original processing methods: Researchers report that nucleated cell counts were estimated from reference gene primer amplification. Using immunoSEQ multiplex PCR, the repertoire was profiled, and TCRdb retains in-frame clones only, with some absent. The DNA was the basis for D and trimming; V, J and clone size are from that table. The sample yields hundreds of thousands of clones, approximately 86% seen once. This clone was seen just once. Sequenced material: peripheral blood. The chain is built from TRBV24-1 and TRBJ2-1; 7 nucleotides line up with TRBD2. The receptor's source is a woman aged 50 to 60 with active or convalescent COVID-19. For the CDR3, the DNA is TGTGCCACCAGTGATCCCTCAGCGGGAACATCCTACAATGAGCAGTTCTTC. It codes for CATSDPSAGTSYNEQFF.